This T cell receptor beta chain was observed in a study of cytomegalovirus exposure and HLA in healthy donors. Study-wide results and limits: Several V segments, TRBV6-2 and TRBV6-3 among them, could not be told apart and were dropped.

CDR1 and CDR2 from the germline V gene are SGHNT and YYREEE (reference sequence). This CDR3 has 18 amino acids. V lost 4 bases and J lost 0, with 23 bases in between. Both 60 Vbeta primers and 13 Jbeta primers went into the PCR. Measured with immunoSEQ multiplex PCR; TCRdb has only the in-frame clones, and not every one. The sample has about 91,000 clones, around 80% seen once. Concerning this clone itself: Antigen: not known.

The receptor comes from a male donor in good health and CMV-seropositive. The rearrangement uses TRBV5-4 and TRBJ2-7; D may be TRBD1 (6 bases). The sample consisted of PBMCs. The CDR3: CASSSPHTGLHSSYEQYF. CDR3 nucleotide sequence: TGTGCCAGCAGCAGTCCCCACACAGGGTTACATAGCTCCTACGAGCAGTACTTC.